This T cell receptor beta chain was identified in a study of memory CD4+ T cells and cytomegalovirus serostatus. Study at large: Healthy Belgian adult donors included under ten CMV-positive and 24 CMV-negative people. Study-wide points: Each of approximately 61 CMV-associated TCRbeta sequences occurred in one to five individuals.

The CDR3 extends over 14 amino acids. V lost 0 bases, J lost 8 bases, and 16 bases lay in between. Germline V gene data show CDR1 as GTSNPN and CDR2 as SVGIG (reference sequence). This clone was counted a few times. The antigen remains unidentified. Methods used by the authors: Out-of-frame sequences were removed, leaving roughly 2.1 million distinct TCRbeta sequences. The data were produced by immunoSEQ multiplex PCR, yet TCRdb's version contains in-frame clones alone and is incomplete. The V and J calls and clone size are taken from that table; D and trimming were inferred from the DNA. The sample includes under 55,000 clones, roughly 78% of them seen just once. The sort gate was single viable CD3+CD4+CD8-CD45RO+ cells for memory CD4+ T cells.

Sample: memory CD4+ T cells from blood. V is TRBV30 and J is TRBJ1-2; no clear D. The origin of this receptor is an adult in good health and CMV-seronegative. The CDR3: CAWSVWPRRSGYTF. The CDR3 DNA is TGTGCCTGGAGTGTATGGCCCAGACGTTCGGGCTACACCTTC.